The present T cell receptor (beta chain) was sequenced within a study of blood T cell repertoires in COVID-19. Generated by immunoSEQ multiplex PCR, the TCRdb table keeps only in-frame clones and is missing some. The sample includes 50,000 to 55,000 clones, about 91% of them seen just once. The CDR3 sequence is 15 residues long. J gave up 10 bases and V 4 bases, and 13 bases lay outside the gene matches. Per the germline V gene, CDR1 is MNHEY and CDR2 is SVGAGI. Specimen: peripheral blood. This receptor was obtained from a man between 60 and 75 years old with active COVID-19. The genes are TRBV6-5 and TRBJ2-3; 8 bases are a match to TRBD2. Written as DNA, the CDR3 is TGTGCCAGCAGTTTCGACCGGGGTCCTAGCGGGCCGCAGTATTTT. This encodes CASSFDRGPSGPQYF.